This T cell receptor beta chain was retrieved from a study of brain T cells in children with intractable seizures. The study's findings and limits: Patients' HCMV serostatus was unknown; virus specificity rests on CDR3 similarity alone. Pre- and post-surgery blood differed in depth, so pre-surgery absences may be undersampling.

Concerning this clone: Its cognate antigen is unknown.

This sample's time point: blood from clinic visit 5 months post-surgery; TSC patient then seizure free. Sequencing was limited to surgery cases with top T cell transcript signatures in brain tissue. Patients received at least one anti-epileptic drug before surgery. Some clones are missing from TCRdb's copy, which holds only in-frame ones; the method was immunoSEQ multiplex PCR. The sample has under 400,000 clones; approximately 93% are singletons. Germline values: CDR1 MGHDK, CDR2 SYGVNS. V gave up 4 bases and J gave up 7 bases, with 17 bases separating them. This CDR3 contains 15 residues. The clonotype was recovered from a boy in the first two years of life with tuberous sclerosis and intractable seizures. The V gene is TRBV25-1, the J gene TRBJ2-1; D might be TRBD2 (6 bases). Sequencing used peripheral blood, obtained roughly 5 months after surgery. CDR3 region: CASSAPGVLSNEQFF. The CDR3 DNA reads as TGTGCCAGCAGTGCCCCGGGGGTCCTTTCAAATGAGCAGTTCTTC.